This passage covers 10 T cell receptor beta chains from one sample sequenced in a study of blood T cells in healthy people across ages. For the second PCR, which ran for about 7 to 11 cycles, a sample-barcoded 5' primer and a J-beta primer mix were used. MiXCR, applied by TCRdb to the 5' RACE reads, yields one record per CDR3 protein. The sample shows about 1.5 million distinct CDR3 sequences, about 40% of them seen only once. The specimen was blood. All receptors come from a woman between 18 and 29 years old in good health.

This clonotype was observed a handful of times. The J gene is TRBJ2-3, the V gene TRBV21-1; no check of the table's D call, TRBD2, against the DNA was made. TRBV21-1 is reported as a pseudogene. The CDR3 sequence is 18 residues long. In nucleotides, the CDR3 is TGTGCCAGCAGCAAATTAAGAGCACATAAGGAGGTCACAGATACGCAGTATTTT. Residues: CASSKLRAHKEVTDTQYF.

The chain is built from TRBV12-3 or TRBV12-4 and TRBJ2-5; D not resolved. V was pared by 7 bases and J by 1 base, with 10 bases between. There are 13 residues in the CDR3. CDR3 DNA sequence: TGTGCCAGCACCCCCGACACCCAAGAGACCCAGTACTTC. It translates to CASTPDTQETQYF.

The chain joins TRBV6-1 to TRBJ1-2; 7 bases match TRBD1. Germline CDR1 reads MNHNS; CDR2 reads SASEGT. The length of the CDR3 is 15 residues. The trim removed 7 bases at V and 5 bases at J, leaving 13 bases unmatched. Here the CDR3 DNA reads TGTGCCAGCAAAAGAGGGGAAGGGGGCCGGTATGGCTACACCTTC. Amino acid sequence: CASKRGEGGRYGYTF.

This clonotype was recorded many times. The rearrangement joins TRBV20-1 to TRBJ2-3; 9 nucleotides align to TRBD1. CDR1 and CDR2 from the germline V gene are DFQATT and SNEGSKA (reference sequence). The J segment lost 1 base and the V segment lost 6 bases, leaving 2 bases of the junction unmatched. The CDR3 contains 13 residues. CDR3 in DNA: TGCAGTGCCAGGACAGGGGGCACAGATACGCAGTATTTT. It yields the protein CSARTGGTDTQYF.

This clonotype was observed a few times. The rearrangement joins TRBV7-9 to TRBJ2-7, with TRBD2 matching over 9 bases. With 1 base clipped from V and 7 bases from J, the junction kept 5 bases outside the gene matches. This CDR3 has 14 residues. Germline V gene sequence: CDR1 SEHNR, CDR2 FQNEAQ (reference sequence). The CDR3 here is CASSLVLREGEQYF. CDR3 in DNA: TGTGCCAGCAGCTTAGTTCTGCGGGAGGGGGAGCAGTACTTC.

V usage is TRBV20-1 and J usage is TRBJ2-3; D gene uncertain. Germline V gene lookup returns CDR1 DFQATT and CDR2 SNEGSKA (reference sequence). V was trimmed by 2 bases and J by 1 base, leaving 10 bases between them. The CDR3 has 14 residues. CDR3 sequence reads: CSARSPDGTDTQYF. For the CDR3, the DNA is TGCAGTGCTAGATCCCCGGACGGCACAGATACGCAGTATTTT.

This clonotype occurred a few times. The chain carries TRBV20-1 and TRBJ2-3, with D possibly TRBD1 on 5 matching bases. V was cut by 6 bases and J by 1 base, with 26 bases left in between. Germline values: CDR1 DFQATT, CDR2 SNEGSKA (reference sequence). The CDR3 is made up of 18 amino acids. Written as DNA, the CDR3 is TGCAGTGCGAGGTTACGTTACCAGGGCGCCCTCGGCACAGATACGCAGTATTTT. Translating gives CSARLRYQGALGTDTQYF.

J is TRBJ2-6 and V is TRBV6-5, with 7 bases identical to TRBD1. The J segment lost 3 bases and the V segment lost 4 bases, leaving 3 bases of the junction unmatched. This CDR3 contains 15 residues. Germline V CDR1 and CDR2: MNHEY, SVGAGI. The CDR3 loop reads CASSFRGIGANVLTF. The CDR3 DNA reads TGTGCCAGCAGTTTCAGGGGGATTGGGGCCAACGTCCTGACTTTC.

The chain has TRBV3-1 and TRBJ1-5, with a weak D call TRBD1 (5 bases). This CDR3 contains 15 residues. V was shortened by 6 bases and J by 2 bases, with 14 bases between the two germline ends. Germline V gene lookup returns CDR1 LGHDT and CDR2 YNNKEL (reference sequence). CDR3 in amino acids: CASSRSTGGNQPQHF. CDR3 coding DNA: TGTGCCAGCAGTAGAAGCACGGGGGGCAATCAGCCCCAGCATTTT.

This rearrangement joins TRBV20-1 to TRBJ2-1; no definite D call. There are 13 residues in the CDR3. CDR1 and CDR2 from the germline V gene are DFQATT and SNEGSKA (reference sequence). The CDR3 spells CSPNPRSYNEQFF. The CDR3 DNA follows: TGCAGCCCAAACCCCCGCTCCTACAATGAGCAGTTCTTC.